These 24 T cell receptor beta chains originate from one sample sequenced in a study of blood T cells in healthy people across ages. It was with a sample-barcoded 5' primer and a J-beta primer mix that a second PCR of about 7 to 12 cycles was run. In TCRdb, the 5' RACE reads were re-called with MiXCR into one record per CDR3 protein. The sample consists of hundreds of thousands of distinct CDR3 sequences, roughly 44% of them appearing once. Sequences were obtained from blood. These receptors were taken from a man in his 60s in good health.

This chain uses TRBV21-1 with TRBJ2-4; the table names TRBD1, a call not compared with the DNA. The closer fit of TRBJ2-5 to the DNA end suggests the J call may be wrong. TRBV21-1 is noted as a pseudogene. The CDR3 is 17 residues long. This CDR3 reads CASSIGIRQDEGETQYF. CDR3 DNA sequence: TGTGCCAGCAGCATCGGTATTAGGCAGGACGAAGGGGAGACCCAGTACTTC.

This clonotype was found a few times. This chain links TRBV14 with TRBJ2-7; the D gene is possibly TRBD1 (6 bases). Trimming shortened V by 0 bases and J by 8 bases, and 17 bases separated the two germline ends. In germline, CDR1 is SGHDN, CDR2 FVKESK. The CDR3 is made up of 15 amino acids. Here the CDR3 reads CASSQDGLRQAKQYF. CDR3 nucleotide sequence: TGTGCCAGCAGCCAAGATGGGTTAAGACAGGCAAAGCAGTACTTC. Together with reference TRBV14 and TRBJ2-7, the CDR3 gives the full variable domain: EAGVTQFPSHSVIEKGQTVTLRCDPISGHDNLYWYRRVMGKEIKFLLHFVKESKQDESGMPNNRFLAERTGGTYSTLKVQPAELEDSGVYFCASSQDGLRQAKQYFGPGTRLTVT.

V is TRBV5-1 and J is TRBJ2-3; tentative D call: TRBD2 (6 bases). There are 13 residues in the CDR3. Germline CDR1 reads SGHRS; CDR2 reads YFSETQ. V was cut by 4 bases and J by 6 bases, with 12 bases left in between. CDR3 residues: CASSSGGVDTQYF. CDR3 coding DNA: TGCGCCAGCAGCAGCGGAGGGGTCGATACGCAGTATTTT.

As regards this clonotype: One end of the junction is discordant with germline, which a read error may explain. V usage is TRBV20-1 and J usage is TRBJ2-5; TRBD2 agrees at 9 bases. The CDR3 spans 14 residues. Germline CDR1 DFQATT, CDR2 SNEGSKA (reference sequence). The CDR3 here is CSAREGSGGETLYF. The CDR3 coding sequence is TGCAGTGCTCGAGAGGGTAGCGGGGGAGAGACCCTGTACTTC.

This clonotype was picked up a small number of times. The chain joins TRBV28 to TRBJ2-1; weak D call: TRBD1 (5 bases). Germline loops: CDR1 MDHEN, CDR2 SYDVKM. V shed 3 bases and J shed 9 bases, with 12 bases lying between them. The CDR3 covers 13 residues. This CDR3 is CASSFPQGGEQFF. In DNA, the CDR3 is TGTGCCAGCAGTTTTCCTCAGGGTGGTGAGCAGTTCTTC.

This clonotype was recorded a few times. This sequence joins TRBV4-1 and TRBJ1-5, with D unresolved. Germline V gene sequence: CDR1 MGHRA, CDR2 YSYEKL. The CDR3 loop spans 17 amino acids. V was trimmed by 0 bases and J by 0 bases, leaving 12 bases between them. Here the CDR3 reads CASSQDLPVGSNQPQHF. The CDR3 DNA is TGCGCCAGCAGCCAAGATCTCCCGGTCGGTAGCAATCAGCCCCAGCATTTT.

J is TRBJ2-5 and V is TRBV10-2; perhaps TRBD1 as D (6 bases). The J call may be in error: the DNA end matches TRBJ2-7 better. Germline-derived CDR1 and CDR2 are WSHSY and SAAADI. This CDR3 has 13 residues. CDR3 in amino acids: CASKGAGTSEQYF. CDR3 DNA: TGCGCCAGCAAAGGGGCCGGGACAAGCGAGCAGTACTTC.

The chain employs TRBV4-3 and TRBJ1-2; 10 positions agree with TRBD1. This CDR3 comprises 17 residues. The V gene's germline CDR1 is LGHNA and CDR2 YSLEER. The V and J ends lost 5 bases and 1 base, in that order; junction bases with no gene match: 10. The CDR3 DNA sequence: TGCGCCAGCAGCAAAATAGGTGGACAGGGGGTTAACTATGGCTACACCTTC. Translation gives CASSKIGGQGVNYGYTF.

This clonotype was picked up one time. The chain carries TRBV6-1 and TRBJ2-1; the match to TRBD2 covers 7 bases. The J call is uncertain, as TRBJ2-7 better fits the DNA end. The CDR3 spans 15 residues. The germline V gene encodes CDR1 MNHNS and CDR2 SASEGT. CDR3 nucleotide sequence: TGTGCCAGCAGTGACCCGGGGAGGGTCTACAATGAGCAGTACTTC. As protein: CASSDPGRVYNEQYF.

The CDR3 protein is CASKGAGTKNIQYF. For the CDR3, the DNA is TGTGCCAGCAAGGGCGCTGGTACCAAAAACATTCAGTACTTC. The chain joins TRBV28 to TRBJ2-4, with unresolved D. V was shortened by 7 bases and J by 2 bases, with 12 bases between the two germline ends. This CDR3 contains 14 residues. The germline CDR1 and CDR2 sequences are MDHEN and SYDVKM.

J is TRBJ2-5 and V is TRBV15, with TRBD2 identical over 12 bases. Germline-derived CDR1 and CDR2 are LNHNV and YYDKDF (reference sequence). V shed 5 bases and J 4 bases; nucleotides not matched to a gene: 17. CDR3 length equals 19 residues. The CDR3 DNA sequence: TGTGCCACCAGCGCCGGACTAGCGGGGCGCGGAGTCAAACGAGAGACCCAGTACTTC. It encodes CATSAGLAGRGVKRETQYF. The full variable domain, rest sourced from reference TRBV15 and TRBJ2-5, is DAMVIQNPRYQVTQFGKPVTLSCSQTLNHNVMYWYQQKSSQAPKLLFHYYDKDFNNEADTPDNFQSRRPNTSFCFLDIRSPGLGDTAMYLCATSAGLAGRGVKRETQYFGPGTRLLVL.

In this sample, this clonotype turned up once. The chain recombines TRBV6-6 with TRBJ2-2; 7 nucleotides line up with TRBD1. V shed 6 bases, J shed 8 bases, and the junction held 9 bases outside the gene matches. This CDR3 comprises 14 residues. Germline loops: CDR1 MNHNY, CDR2 SVGAGI (reference sequence). CDR3 nucleotide sequence: TGTGCCAGCAGGGAGGACAGGAGCACGGGGGAGCTGTTTTTT. Residues: CASREDRSTGELFF.

The DNA of the CDR3 is TGTGCCTGTAGCTGGGGCAGTACCCGCTATGGCTACACCTTC. Residues: CACSWGSTRYGYTF. The V gene is TRBV3-1, the J gene TRBJ1-2, with D possibly being TRBD1 (5 bases). The V gene's germline CDR1 is LGHDT and CDR2 YNNKEL (reference sequence). V was clipped by 11 bases and J by 4 bases, with 20 bases between them. The length of the CDR3 is 14 residues.

This sequence joins TRBV6-2 or TRBV6-3 and TRBJ2-3; D is unresolved. The CDR3 sequence is 14 residues long. Germline values: CDR1 MNHEY, CDR2 SVGEGT. V lost 6 bases and J 0 bases, leaving 10 bases between the germline ends. The CDR3 loop reads CASRSLTSTDTQYF. DNA for the CDR3: TGTGCCAGCAGAAGCTTGACTAGCACAGATACGCAGTATTTT.

This clonotype was observed a few times. V usage is TRBV10-3 and J usage is TRBJ2-7; TRBD2 agrees at 10 bases. Trimming at V came to 2 bases and at J to 7 bases, leaving 11 bases not matched to a gene. Looked up from germline, CDR1 is ENHRY and CDR2 is SYGVKD. The CDR3 is made up of 16 amino acids. CDR3 nucleotides: TGTGCCATCAGTGAGGGGACTAGCGCCCTAGGTATTGAGCAGTACTTC. The encoded protein is CAISEGTSALGIEQYF.

About this clonotype itself: This may be a read error: a much more frequent sequence differs by one nucleotide. The chain links TRBV4-3 to TRBJ2-7; D could derive from TRBD1 or TRBD2 (6 bases each). Near its end, the DNA agrees better with TRBJ2-5, so the J call may be wrong. This CDR3 has 14 residues. Germline V CDR1 and CDR2: LGHNA, YSLEER. CDR3 in DNA: TGCGCCAGCAGCCATTCACTTGAGGGGGGGACCCAGTACTTC. It codes for CASSHSLEGGTQYF.

As regards this clonotype: Germline and junction disagree at one end, which may indicate a read error. The CDR3 loop reads CAGSRSGYQETQYF. CDR3 in DNA: TGTGCCGGCAGCAGGAGTGGGTACCAAGAGACCCAGTACTTC. This chain joins TRBV6-2 or TRBV6-3 and TRBJ2-5, with unresolved D. In germline, CDR1 is MNHEY, CDR2 SVGEGT. This CDR3 is built from 14 residues.

This clonotype was found a few times. This chain connects TRBV4-1 to TRBJ1-4, with 7 nucleotides matching TRBD1. V trimming: 5 bases; J trimming: 1 base; junction bases outside the gene matches: 7. Per the germline V gene, CDR1 is MGHRA and CDR2 is YSYEKL. The CDR3 consists of 16 residues. Written as DNA, the CDR3 is TGCGCCAGCAGCTCTACAGGGGCGGGAACTAATGAAAAACTGTTTTTT. This sequence encodes CASSSTGAGTNEKLFF.

This clonotype was counted only a few times. This sequence joins TRBV12-3 or TRBV12-4 and TRBJ1-1, with no clear D. The CDR3 extends over 14 amino acids. V gave up 4 bases and J gave up 2 bases, with 11 bases separating them. The CDR3 here is CASSWPLANTEAFF. The CDR3 DNA is TGTGCCAGCAGTTGGCCCCTAGCAAACACTGAAGCTTTCTTT.

This clonotype occurred a few times. V and J are TRBV5-6 and TRBJ1-4; a weak D match, TRBD1 (6 bases). The V end lost 1 base, the J end lost 3 bases, and 13 bases lay between the germline ends. The CDR3 is made up of 16 amino acids. CDR1 is SGHDT, CDR2 YYEEEE, per germline. The CDR3 region has the DNA TGTGCCAGCAGCTTGAGGACTCAGGGGCCTAATGAAAAACTGTTTTTT. Translated: CASSLRTQGPNEKLFF.

This rearrangement joins TRBV9 to TRBJ2-2; 7 bases are a match to TRBD1. The CDR3 is 16 residues long. Trimming took 4 bases from V and 3 from J; bases not matched to a gene: 9. Germline V gives CDR1 SGDLS, CDR2 YYNGEE. Here the CDR3 DNA reads TGTGCCAGCAGCCCGTCGACAGGGTGGGACACCGGGGAGCTGTTTTTT. It translates to CASSPSTGWDTGELFF.

V gene TRBV20-1 combines with J gene TRBJ1-5, with D possibly matching TRBD1 (5 bases). Germline V lookup: CDR1 DFQATT, CDR2 SNEGSKA (reference sequence). The CDR3 spans 13 residues. The CDR3 here is CSAGGFSNQPQHF. In nucleotides, the CDR3 is TGCAGCGCTGGGGGGTTTAGCAATCAGCCCCAGCATTTT.

The chain recombines TRBV6-6 with TRBJ2-3; 9 bases map to TRBD1. CDR3 length equals 15 residues. Trimming cost V 5 bases and J 5 bases; bases outside gene matches: 8. The germline V gene encodes CDR1 MNHNY and CDR2 SVGAGI (reference sequence). CDR3 sequence reads: CASSPGTGYGDTQYF. The DNA for the CDR3 is TGTGCCAGCAGTCCCGGGACAGGGTATGGAGATACGCAGTATTTT.

CDR3 region: CASSALGTGRASYNEQFF. The CDR3, as DNA: TGCGCCAGCAGTGCACTAGGGACAGGGAGGGCCTCCTACAATGAGCAGTTCTTC. The chain is built from TRBV10-2 and TRBJ2-1; 9 bases match TRBD1. The CDR3 spans 18 residues. V gave up 4 bases and J gave up 0 bases; unmatched junction bases: 10. Germline CDR1 is WSHSY and CDR2 is SAAADI.